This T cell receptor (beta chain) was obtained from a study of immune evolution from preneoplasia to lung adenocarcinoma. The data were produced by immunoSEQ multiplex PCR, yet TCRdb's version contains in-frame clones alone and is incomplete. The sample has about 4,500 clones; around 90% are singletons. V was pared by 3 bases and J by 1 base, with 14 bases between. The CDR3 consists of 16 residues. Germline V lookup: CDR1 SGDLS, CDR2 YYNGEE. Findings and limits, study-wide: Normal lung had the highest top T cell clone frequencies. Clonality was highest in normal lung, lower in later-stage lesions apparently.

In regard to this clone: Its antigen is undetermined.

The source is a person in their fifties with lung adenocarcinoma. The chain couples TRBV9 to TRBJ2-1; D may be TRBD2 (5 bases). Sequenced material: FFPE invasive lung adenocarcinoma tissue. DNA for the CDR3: TGTGCCAGCAGCGCAGGCTTGGGAGCTTCCTACAATGAGCAGTTCTTC. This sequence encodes CASSAGLGASYNEQFF.